The clone carrying this TCR delta chain was detected only a few times. The likely explanation is a read error, given a far larger clone one base away. Other nucleotide sequences in the sample specify the same CDR3. The data were taken from a study of γδ T cells in repeated Plasmodium falciparum infection. Bulk repertoires came from Vgamma9/Vdelta2+ or Vdelta2-negative gammadelta T cells flow-sorted from PBMC. Sequencing covered both gamma and delta TCR chains per sample. TCRdb re-processed the multiplex PCR reads using CATT. The data contain roughly 86,000 delta-chain clones, 1.4% of them singletons. The CDR3 contains 19 residues. Germline V gene lookup returns CDR1 GEAIGNYY and CDR2 EKD. The V end lost 1 base, the J end lost 0 bases, and 26 bases lay between the germline ends.

This receptor was obtained from a pool of human donors (malaria-infected and uninfected, not separated). J is TRDJ4 and V is TRDV2; D not certain. TCRdb lists no J gene, so it was determined here by aligning the DNA to germline. The specimen was gamma-delta T cells from blood. The CDR3 sequence: CACDTVTSRRLGDTRPLIF. In DNA form, the CDR3 reads TGTGCCTGTGACACGGTTACTTCGAGACGTTTGGGAGATACCAGACCCCTGATCTTT.